This TCR beta chain was identified in a study of blood T cell repertoires in COVID-19. The V gene lost 0 bases and the J gene lost 9 bases, with 16 bases spanning the gap. CDR3 length: 15 residues. The germline CDR1 and CDR2 sequences are SGDLS and YYNGEE. In the original processing: Using reference gene primer amplification, nucleated cell counts were estimated. Sequencing was performed with immunoSEQ multiplex PCR; in TCRdb, only in-frame clones are kept and a portion is missing. V and J calls and clone size follow that table, whereas D and trimming were derived from the DNA. The sample has some 70,000 clones, roughly three quarters seen once.

This chain connects TRBV9 to TRBJ2-1, with D possibly TRBD2 on 5 matching bases. This sequence was found in a woman aged 50 to 65 with acute or convalescent COVID-19. The specimen was peripheral blood. The CDR3: CASSVDRDYPTEQFF. The CDR3 DNA sequence: TGTGCCAGCAGCGTAGACCGAGACTACCCCACTGAGCAGTTCTTC.